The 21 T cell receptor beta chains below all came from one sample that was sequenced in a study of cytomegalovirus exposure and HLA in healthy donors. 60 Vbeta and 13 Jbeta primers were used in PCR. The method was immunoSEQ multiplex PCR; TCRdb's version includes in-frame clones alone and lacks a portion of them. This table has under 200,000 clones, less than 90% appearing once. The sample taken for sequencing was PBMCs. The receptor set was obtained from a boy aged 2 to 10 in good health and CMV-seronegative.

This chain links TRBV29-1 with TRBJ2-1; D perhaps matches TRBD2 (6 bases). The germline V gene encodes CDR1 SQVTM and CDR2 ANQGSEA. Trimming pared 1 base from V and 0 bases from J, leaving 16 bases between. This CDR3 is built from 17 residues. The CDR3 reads CSVEGGGGDLSYNEQFF. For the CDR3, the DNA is TGCAGCGTTGAAGGGGGTGGCGGGGACCTCTCCTACAATGAGCAGTTCTTC.

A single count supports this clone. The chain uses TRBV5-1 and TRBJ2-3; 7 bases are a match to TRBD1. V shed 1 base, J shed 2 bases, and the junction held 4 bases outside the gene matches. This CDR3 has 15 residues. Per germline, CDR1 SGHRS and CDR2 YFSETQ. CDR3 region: CASSLIGQDTDTQYF. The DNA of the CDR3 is TGCGCCAGCAGCTTGATCGGACAGGACACAGATACGCAGTATTTT.

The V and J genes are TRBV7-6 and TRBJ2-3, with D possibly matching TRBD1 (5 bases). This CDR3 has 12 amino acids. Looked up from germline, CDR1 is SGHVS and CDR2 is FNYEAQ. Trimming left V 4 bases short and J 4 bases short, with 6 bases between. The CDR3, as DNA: TGTGCCAGCAGCTCGACAGCAGATACGCAGTATTTT. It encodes CASSSTADTQYF.

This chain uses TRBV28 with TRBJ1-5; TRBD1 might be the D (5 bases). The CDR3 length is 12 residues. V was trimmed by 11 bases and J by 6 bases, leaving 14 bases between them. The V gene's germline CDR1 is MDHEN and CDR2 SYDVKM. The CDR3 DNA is TGTGCCGCGGGGGAATGGGGTCAGCCCCAGCATTTT. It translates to CAAGEWGQPQHF.

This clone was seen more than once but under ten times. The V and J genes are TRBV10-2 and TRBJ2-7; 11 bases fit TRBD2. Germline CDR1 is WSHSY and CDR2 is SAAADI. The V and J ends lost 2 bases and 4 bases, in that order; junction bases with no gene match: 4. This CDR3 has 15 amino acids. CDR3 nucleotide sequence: TGCGCCAGCAGTGAGGTCGTAGCGGGAGGGTACGAGCAGTACTTC. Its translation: CASSEVVAGGYEQYF.

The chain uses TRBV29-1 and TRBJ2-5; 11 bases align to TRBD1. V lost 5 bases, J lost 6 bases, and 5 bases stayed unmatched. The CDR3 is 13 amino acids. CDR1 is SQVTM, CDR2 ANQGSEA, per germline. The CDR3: CSVYGTGGKTQYF. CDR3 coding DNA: TGCAGCGTTTACGGGACAGGGGGAAAGACCCAGTACTTC.

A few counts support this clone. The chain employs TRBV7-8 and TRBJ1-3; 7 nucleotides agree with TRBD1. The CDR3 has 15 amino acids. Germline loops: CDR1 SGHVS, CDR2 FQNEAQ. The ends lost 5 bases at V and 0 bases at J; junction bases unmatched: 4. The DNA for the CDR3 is TGTGCCAGCAGCCTAGGGACAGACTCTGGAAACACCATATATTTT. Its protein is CASSLGTDSGNTIYF.

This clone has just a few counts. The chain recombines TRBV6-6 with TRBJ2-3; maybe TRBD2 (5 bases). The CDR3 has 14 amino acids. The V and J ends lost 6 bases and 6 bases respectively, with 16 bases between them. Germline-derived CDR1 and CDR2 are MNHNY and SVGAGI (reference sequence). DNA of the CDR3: TGTGCCAGCAGCCCCGGGGTGGCGTCTGATACGCAGTATTTT. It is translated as CASSPGVASDTQYF.

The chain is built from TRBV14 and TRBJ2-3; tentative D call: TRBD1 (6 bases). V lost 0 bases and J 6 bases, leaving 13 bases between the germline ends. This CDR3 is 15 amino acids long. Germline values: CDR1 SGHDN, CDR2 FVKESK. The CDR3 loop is CASSQELGARDTQYF. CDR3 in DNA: TGTGCCAGCAGCCAAGAGCTGGGGGCGAGGGATACGCAGTATTTT.

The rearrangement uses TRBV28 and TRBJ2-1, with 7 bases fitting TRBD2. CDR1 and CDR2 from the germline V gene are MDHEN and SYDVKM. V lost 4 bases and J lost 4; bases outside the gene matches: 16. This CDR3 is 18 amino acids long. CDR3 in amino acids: CASSSFTSGGSKYNEQFF. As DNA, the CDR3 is TGTGCCAGCAGTTCGTTCACTTCTGGCGGGAGTAAGTACAATGAGCAGTTCTTC.

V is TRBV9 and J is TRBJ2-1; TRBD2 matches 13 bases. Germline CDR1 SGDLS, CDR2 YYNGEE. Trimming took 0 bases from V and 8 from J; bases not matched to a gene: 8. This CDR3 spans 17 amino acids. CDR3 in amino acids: CASSVGGGTSGKDEQFF. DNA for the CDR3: TGTGCCAGCAGCGTAGGGGGGGGGACTAGCGGGAAGGATGAGCAGTTCTTC.

CDR3 region: CAWSVRQNYGYTF. CDR3 DNA: TGTGCCTGGAGTGTACGACAGAACTATGGCTACACCTTC. The chain recombines TRBV30 with TRBJ1-2, with D tentatively TRBD1 (5 bases). The V end was cut by 0 bases, the J end by 2 bases, with 7 bases between. Germline V gene data show CDR1 as GTSNPN and CDR2 as SVGIG (reference sequence). CDR3 length: 13 amino acids.

CDR3 region: CASSGVYSAILNGQYF. CDR3 DNA: TGTGCCAGTAGTGGGGTTTATAGCGCTATCCTGAATGGGCAGTACTTC. The chain employs TRBV19 and TRBJ2-7; perhaps TRBD2 as D (5 bases). Trimming cost V 5 bases and J 9 bases, with 26 bases left between them. This CDR3 is built from 16 residues. Germline V gene data show CDR1 as LNHDA and CDR2 as SQIVND (reference sequence).

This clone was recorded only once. In DNA form, the CDR3 reads TGTGCCAGCAGTTTTACAGACGGAAGCGGGGCCGGGGAGCTGTTTTTT. Encoded protein: CASSFTDGSGAGELFF. This chain connects TRBV28 to TRBJ2-2; 7 nucleotides line up with TRBD2. This CDR3 region has 16 residues. V was pared by 3 bases and J by 6 bases, with 10 bases of the junction left unmatched. Germline V gene sequence: CDR1 MDHEN, CDR2 SYDVKM. The variable domain in full, with the rest retrieved from reference TRBV28 and TRBJ2-2, is DVKVTQSSRYLVKRTGEKVFLECVQDMDHENMFWYRQDPGLGLRLIYFSYDVKMKEKGDIPEGYSVSREKKERFSLILESASTNQTSMYLCASSFTDGSGAGELFFGEGSRLTVL.

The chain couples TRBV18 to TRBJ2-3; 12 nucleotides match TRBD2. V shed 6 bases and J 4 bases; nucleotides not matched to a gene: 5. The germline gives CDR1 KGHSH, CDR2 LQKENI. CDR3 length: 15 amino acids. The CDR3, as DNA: TGTGCCAGCTCGCCTCTAGCGGGAGGGCCAGATACGCAGTATTTT. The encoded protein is CASSPLAGGPDTQYF.

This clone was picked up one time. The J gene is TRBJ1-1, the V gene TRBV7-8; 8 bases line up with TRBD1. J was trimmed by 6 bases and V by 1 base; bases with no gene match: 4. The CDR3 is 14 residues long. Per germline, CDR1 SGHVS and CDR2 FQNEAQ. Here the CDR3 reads CASSLGTGYPEAFF. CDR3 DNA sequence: TGTGCCAGCAGCTTAGGGACAGGGTACCCTGAAGCTTTCTTT. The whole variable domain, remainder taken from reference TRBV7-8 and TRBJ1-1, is GAGVSQSPRYKVAKRGQDVALRCDPISGHVSLFWYQQALGQGPEFLTYFQNEAQLDKSGLPSDRFFAERPEGSVSTLKIQRTQQEDSAVYLCASSLGTGYPEAFFGQGTRLTVV.

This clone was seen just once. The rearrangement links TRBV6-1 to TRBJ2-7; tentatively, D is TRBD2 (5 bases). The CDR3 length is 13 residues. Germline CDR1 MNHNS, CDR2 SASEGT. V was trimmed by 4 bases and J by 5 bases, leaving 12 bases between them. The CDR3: CASSGELFHEQYF. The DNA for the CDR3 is TGTGCCAGCAGTGGGGAGCTTTTCCACGAGCAGTACTTC.

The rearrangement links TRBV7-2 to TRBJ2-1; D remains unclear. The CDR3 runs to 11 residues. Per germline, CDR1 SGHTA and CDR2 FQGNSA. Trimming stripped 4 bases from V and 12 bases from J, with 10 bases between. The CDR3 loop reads CASSSPPGQFF. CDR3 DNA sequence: TGTGCCAGCAGCTCCCCACCGGGGCAGTTCTTC.

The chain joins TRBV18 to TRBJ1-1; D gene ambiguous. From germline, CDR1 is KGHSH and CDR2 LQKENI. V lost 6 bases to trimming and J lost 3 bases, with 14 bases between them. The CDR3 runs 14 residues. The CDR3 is CASSLGREYTEAFF. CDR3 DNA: TGTGCCAGCTCCCTTGGGAGGGAATACACTGAAGCTTTCTTT.

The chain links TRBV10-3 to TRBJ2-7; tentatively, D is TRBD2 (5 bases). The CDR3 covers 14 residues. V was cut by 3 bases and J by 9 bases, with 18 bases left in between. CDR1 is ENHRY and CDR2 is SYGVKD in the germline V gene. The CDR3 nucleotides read TGTGCCATCAGTGACATCGGGGTACACCGAGGGCAGTACTTC. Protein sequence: CAISDIGVHRGQYF.

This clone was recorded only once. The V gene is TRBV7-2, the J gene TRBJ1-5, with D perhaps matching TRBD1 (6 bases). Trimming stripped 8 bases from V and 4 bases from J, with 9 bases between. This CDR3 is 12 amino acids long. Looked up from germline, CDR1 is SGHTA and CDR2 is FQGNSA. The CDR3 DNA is TGTGCCAGCCGCACAGGGAATCAGCCCCAGCATTTT. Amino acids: CASRTGNQPQHF.